This T cell receptor (beta chain) comes out of a study of control samples from healthy donors and cancer patients. Assay used: immunoSEQ multiplex PCR; TCRdb lists only in-frame clones, some missing. Altogether some 120,000 clones are present, about nine tenths being singletons, with the ten largest covering about 2.5%. The CDR3 loop spans 16 amino acids. Trimming left V 5 bases short and J 0 bases short, with 14 bases between. Per germline, CDR1 LGHDT and CDR2 YNNKEL (reference sequence). Sequenced sample: blood. The receptor comes from a man aged 18 to 35 in good health. The V and J genes are TRBV3-1 (or the pseudogene TRBV3-2) and TRBJ2-1; D perhaps matches TRBD1 (6 bases). CDR3 amino acids: CASSGLRGSSYNEQFF. The DNA of the CDR3 is TGTGCCAGCAGCGGACTTAGGGGGAGCTCCTACAATGAGCAGTTCTTC.